Described below is a single T cell receptor beta chain sequence and its context. The data originate from a study of blood T cell repertoires in COVID-19. Overall study context: The cDNA or gDNA used as material had been derived from T cells, B-cell-depleted T cells, or PBMCs.

Clones were sequenced by immunoSEQ multiplex PCR, and TCRdb holds only the in-frame ones, with some missing. Here the sample spans roughly 180,000 clones, 86% being singletons. Material: peripheral blood. The receptor was isolated from a man aged 65 to 79 with active or convalescent COVID-19.

CDR3 sequence reads: CASRWDSLNTEAFF. In DNA, the CDR3 is TGTGCCAGTAGATGGGACAGCCTGAACACTGAAGCTTTCTTT. The gene calls are TRBV19 and TRBJ1-1; 7 bases fit TRBD1. Germline trimming cut 6 bases from V and 0 bases from J; bases unmatched to any gene: 4. The CDR3 consists of 14 residues. The V gene's germline CDR1 is LNHDA and CDR2 SQIVND (reference sequence).